The entry that follows covers one T cell receptor beta chain sequence. Its antigen is not identified. The data were obtained in a study of T cells in Graves' hyperthyroidism and ophthalmopathy. Findings and limits, study-wide: The model identified upcoming ophthalmopathy a median about 6.5 months ahead of onset.

Per germline, CDR1 KGHSH and CDR2 LQKENI. There are 16 residues in the CDR3. V lost 0 bases and J lost 3, with 14 bases in between. Diagnoses were made from clinical symptoms, serum measures (thyroxine and TRAb), thyroid ultrasound and orbital computed tomography. Amplification of TCR beta CDR3 regions was performed using RNA transcripts as template. The HTBI primer set was used in a first-round RT-PCR of the TCR CDR3. TCRdb ran MiXCR on the multiplex PCR reads and lists one entry per CDR3 protein. The table has roughly 570,000 distinct CDR3 sequences, approximately 44% seen once. Sample: peripheral blood or thyroid tissue (not recorded which). This chain links TRBV18 with TRBJ1-2; D is perhaps TRBD1 (5 bases). This receptor was obtained from an adult woman with Graves' disease, either hyperthyroidism or ophthalmopathy (not recorded which). The CDR3 sequence: CASSPPSGRLDYGYTF. CDR3 in DNA: TGTGCCAGCTCACCACCATCAGGGAGGTTGGACTATGGCTACACCTTC.